The next 13 T cell receptor beta chains were all read from a single sample in a study of blood T cell repertoires in COVID-19. The repertoire was sequenced with immunoSEQ multiplex PCR; TCRdb's copy has only in-frame clones and lacks some. Here the sample spans some 320,000 clones, about 88% being singletons. The sequencing input was PBMCs or T cells enriched from blood (not recorded which). The source of these receptors is a man between 60 and 75 years old who had recovered from COVID-19.

CDR3 region: CASKRAGPTEAFF. CDR3 DNA: TGCGCCAGCAAGAGGGCGGGACCGACTGAAGCTTTCTTT. The chain carries TRBV4-1 and TRBJ1-1, with a possible D match to TRBD1 (5 bases). Germline-derived CDR1 and CDR2 are MGHRA and YSYEKL. CDR3 size: 13 residues. The ends were cut back, 7 bases at V and 5 bases at J, with 14 bases in the middle.

The J gene is TRBJ1-2, the V gene TRBV27; 7 bases map to TRBD1. Germline CDR1 and CDR2: MNHEY and SMNVEV (reference sequence). With V trimmed by 5 bases and J by 8 bases, 5 bases remained unmatched. The CDR3 is made up of 12 amino acids. The chain's CDR3 is CASSTTGSGYTF. DNA of the CDR3: TGTGCCAGCAGTACGACAGGGTCCGGCTACACCTTC.

This rearrangement joins TRBV7-8 to TRBJ2-1, with D maybe TRBD1 (6 bases). Germline CDR1 is SGHVS and CDR2 is FQNEAQ. The CDR3 runs to 16 residues. Trimming removed 5 bases from V and 0 bases from J, with 14 bases in between. The CDR3 DNA reads TGTGCCAGCAGCAACCGACAGGCTTTCTCCTACAATGAGCAGTTCTTC. The encoded protein is CASSNRQAFSYNEQFF.

V is TRBV7-9 and J is TRBJ1-1; D is ambiguous. This CDR3 region has 11 residues. Germline-derived CDR1 and CDR2 are SEHNR and FQNEAQ (reference sequence). Trimming removed 0 bases at V and 8 bases at J, with 4 bases between. CDR3 in DNA: TGTGCCAGCAGCTTAGCCCGGGAAGCTTTCTTT. Protein sequence: CASSLAREAFF.

CDR3 in DNA: TGCGCCAGCAGCCAACAGGTGCAGGCCATCTCTGGAAACACCATATATTTT. Its protein product is CASSQQVQAISGNTIYF. The chain joins TRBV4-1 to TRBJ1-3, with D unclear. CDR1 MGHRA and CDR2 YSYEKL come from the germline V gene. This CDR3 contains 17 residues. V was pared by 2 bases and J by 0 bases, with 14 bases between.

The chain couples TRBV3-1 (or the pseudogene TRBV3-2) to TRBJ2-7; the D gene is possibly TRBD1 (6 bases). The CDR3 contains 20 residues. V dropped 3 bases and J dropped 2 bases, with 29 bases sitting between them. CDR1 LGHDT and CDR2 YNNKEL come from the germline V gene (reference sequence). The CDR3 coding sequence is TGTGCCAGCAGCCAGCGTCGTGGGGGCACTGAGCGGCGCCCCCCCTACGAGCAGTACTTC. It codes for CASSQRRGGTERRPPYEQYF.

This sequence joins TRBV14 and TRBJ1-2; D is unresolved. This CDR3 comprises 16 residues. Trimming took 0 bases from V and 3 from J, leaving 14 bases between them. Germline V CDR1 and CDR2: SGHDN, FVKESK. CDR3: CASSQDVRREYYGYTF. The CDR3 DNA follows: TGTGCCAGCAGCCAAGATGTACGTCGAGAGTACTATGGCTACACCTTC.

The J gene is TRBJ2-7, the V gene TRBV7-9; tentative D call: TRBD2 (6 bases). This CDR3 spans 12 amino acids. The V gene lost 3 bases and the J gene lost 5 bases, with 8 bases spanning the gap. Germline lookup yields CDR1 SEHNR and CDR2 FQNEAQ (reference sequence). The CDR3 spells CASSLGGHEQYF. For the CDR3, the DNA is TGTGCCAGCAGCTTGGGGGGACACGAGCAGTACTTC.

The chain employs TRBV25-1 and TRBJ2-1, with TRBD2 matching 10 bases. The ends lost 3 bases at V and 8 bases at J; junction bases unmatched: 10. Germline assignment: CDR1 MGHDK and CDR2 SYGVNS. The CDR3 is 16 residues long. CDR3 sequence reads: CASSDFPSGSTDEQFF. The CDR3 nucleotides are TGTGCCAGCAGTGACTTTCCTAGCGGGAGTACTGATGAGCAGTTCTTC.

The genes are TRBV5-1 and TRBJ2-7, with 7 bases aligning to TRBD2. Germline lookup yields CDR1 SGHRS and CDR2 YFSETQ. CDR3 length: 15 residues. After removal of 2 bases from V and 3 bases from J, the junction contained 8 bases not matched to a gene. CDR3 residues: CASSFTSVSDYEQYF. CDR3 sequence (DNA): TGCGCCAGCAGCTTCACTAGCGTTTCGGACTACGAGCAGTACTTC. Using reference TRBV5-1 and TRBJ2-7 for the parts outside the CDR3, the full variable domain is KAGVTQTPRYLIKTRGQQVTLSCSPISGHRSVSWYQQTPGQGLQFLFEYFSETQRNKGNFPGRFSGRQFSNSRSEMNVSTLELGDSALYLCASSFTSVSDYEQYFGPGTRLTVT.

This clone was found a few times. The chain combines TRBV19 with TRBJ1-1; TRBD1 might be the D (6 bases). Per germline, CDR1 LNHDA and CDR2 SQIVND (reference sequence). Trimming shortened V by 0 bases and J by 0 bases, and 14 bases separated the two germline ends. CDR3 length equals 17 residues. The CDR3 nucleotides are TGTGCCAGTAGTATAGATCTCAGGGGATCCATGAACACTGAAGCTTTCTTT. The encoded protein is CASSIDLRGSMNTEAFF.

The chain carries TRBV4-3 and TRBJ2-1; 7 bases are shared with TRBD1. After removal of 0 bases from V and 8 bases from J, the junction contained 7 bases not matched to a gene. CDR3 length: 15 residues. Germline lookup yields CDR1 LGHNA and CDR2 YSLEER. Written as DNA, the CDR3 is TGCGCCAGCAGCCAAGAGGGACAGCTTATCCATGAGCAGTTCTTC. This encodes CASSQEGQLIHEQFF.

This chain joins TRBV6-5 and TRBJ1-4; D is uncertain. Germline V lookup: CDR1 MNHEY, CDR2 SVGAGI. Trimming left V 0 bases short and J 7 bases short, with 9 bases between. This CDR3 spans 14 amino acids. Here the CDR3 DNA reads TGTGCCAGCAGTTACTCCCCTCGCGGTGAAAAACTGTTTTTT. Its translation is CASSYSPRGEKLFF.